This TCR beta chain was recorded in a study of human T cells and chemical hapten exposure. This clonotype was found many times. TCRdb recomputed calls from the RACE reads with MiXCR, one row per CDR3 protein. The sample shows about 64,000 distinct CDR3 sequences, approximately 10% of them seen only once. Germline V gene lookup returns CDR1 MNHEY and CDR2 SVGEGT. This CDR3 comprises 11 residues. Trimming cost V 2 bases and J 8 bases, with 4 bases left between them. Time point noted: patch test 3, about 24 weeks after DPC sensitization. Stated treatment: therapeutic diphenylcyclopropenone sensitization with weekly scalp DPC.

This clonotype originated in a woman aged 25 to 45 with alopecia areata. Some clones in this sample may be carry-over from other donors' samples. The chain carries TRBV6-2 or TRBV6-3 and TRBJ2-1; D uncertain. Sequenced here: whole blood, sampled in connection with sensitization to the hapten diphenylcyclopropenone (DPC). The CDR3 region has the DNA TGTGCCAGCAGTTACCTCGATGAGCAGTTCTTC. It encodes CASSYLDEQFF.